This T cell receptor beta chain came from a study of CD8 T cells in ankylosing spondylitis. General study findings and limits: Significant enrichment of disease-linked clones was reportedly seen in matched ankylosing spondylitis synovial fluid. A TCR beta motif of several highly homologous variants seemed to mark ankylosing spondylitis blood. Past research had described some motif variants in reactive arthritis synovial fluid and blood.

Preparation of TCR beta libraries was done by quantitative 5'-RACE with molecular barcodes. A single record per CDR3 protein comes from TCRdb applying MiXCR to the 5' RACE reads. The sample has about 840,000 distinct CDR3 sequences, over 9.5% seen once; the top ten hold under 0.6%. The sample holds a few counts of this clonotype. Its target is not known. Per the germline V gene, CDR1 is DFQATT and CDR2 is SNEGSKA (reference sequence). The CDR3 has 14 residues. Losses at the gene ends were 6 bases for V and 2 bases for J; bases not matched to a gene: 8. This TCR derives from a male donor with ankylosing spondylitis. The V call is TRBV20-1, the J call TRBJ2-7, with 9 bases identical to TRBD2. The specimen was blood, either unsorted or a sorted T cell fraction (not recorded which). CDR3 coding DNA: TGCAGTGCACCGCGGGGGGGCGGAGCCTACGAGCAGTACTTC. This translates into CSAPRGGGAYEQYF.